The 24 T cell receptor beta chains listed next were all sequenced from one sample in a study of response to subunit inactivated influenza vaccine listed by TCRdb under 2018. The method behind the library was RT-PCR. The data were produced on an Illumina HiSeq 2500. TCRdb redid the processing of the public reads, applying fastp at Q25 and MiXCR, and retained in-frame beta chains. Entries that share a CDR3 protein sequence are merged under the most common genes and DNA. Within this sample are hundreds of thousands of distinct CDR3 sequences, with roughly 25% of them counted one time only. The ten largest make up approximately 1.9% of the sample. Material: CD4+ T cells sorted from PBMCs, obtained roughly 5 days after vaccination. The receptors shown here come from a middle-aged man who received an inactivated influenza vaccine. Donor details come from another sample of the same person, matched by shared clones.

This clonotype was seen more than once but under ten times. This chain joins TRBV20-1 and TRBJ2-1; TRBD2 matches 16 bases. V was clipped by 6 bases and J by 0 bases; unmatched bases: 5. In germline, CDR1 is DFQATT, CDR2 SNEGSKA (reference sequence). The CDR3 is made up of 17 amino acids. The CDR3 loop is CSATGTSGRASYNEQFF. CDR3 bases: TGCAGTGCAACCGGGACTAGCGGGAGGGCCTCCTACAATGAGCAGTTCTTC.

This chain joins TRBV7-8 and TRBJ2-7; 8 nucleotides line up with TRBD1. Trimming cost V 0 bases and J 1 base; bases outside gene matches: 2. CDR1 SGHVS and CDR2 FQNEAQ come from the germline V gene. The CDR3 runs to 15 residues. CDR3 bases: TGTGCCAGCAGCTTAGCCAGGGGGCGATCCTACGAGCAGTACTTC. As protein: CASSLARGRSYEQYF.

The chain is built from TRBV19 and TRBJ2-2, with TRBD2 matching over 7 bases. Germline assignment: CDR1 LNHDA and CDR2 SQIVND (reference sequence). V was clipped by 5 bases and J by 3 bases; unmatched bases: 9. The CDR3 consists of 16 residues. This chain's CDR3 is CASSVTAGADTGELFF. The CDR3 bases are TGTGCCAGTAGTGTTACTGCGGGAGCCGACACCGGGGAGCTGTTTTTT.

Of note for this clonotype: A much larger clone lies a single base off, so this may be a read error. V gene TRBV5-1 combines with J gene TRBJ2-3; D may be TRBD2 (6 bases). V shed 3 bases and J shed 2 bases, with 7 bases lying between them. CDR3 length: 13 amino acids. Looked up from germline, CDR1 is SGHRS and CDR2 is YFSETQ. The CDR3 is CASSWGVTDTQYF. CDR3 nucleotides: TGCGCCAGCAGCTGGGGGGTCACAGATACGCAGTATTTT. The full variable domain, with the rest looked up from reference TRBV5-1 and TRBJ2-3, is KAGVTQTPRYLIKTRGQQVTLSCSPISGHRSVSWYQQTPGQGLQFLFEYFSETQRNKGNFPGRFSGRQFSNSRSEMNVSTLELGDSALYLCASSWGVTDTQYFGPGTRLTVL.

The V gene is TRBV2, the J gene TRBJ2-2; D remains ambiguous. This CDR3 has 15 residues. V was trimmed by 1 base and J by 2 bases, leaving 8 bases between them. Per the germline V gene, CDR1 is SNHLY and CDR2 is FYNNEI. Here the CDR3 DNA reads TGTGCCAGCAGTGAAGTGGGTAGAAACACCGGGGAGCTGTTTTTT. It specifies CASSEVGRNTGELFF.

V gene TRBV5-1 combines with J gene TRBJ2-7, with TRBD1 matching over 9 bases. The CDR3 consists of 16 residues. Germline values: CDR1 SGHRS, CDR2 YFSETQ. The V gene end was trimmed by 0 bases and the J gene end by 0 bases; junction bases not matched to a gene: 4. The CDR3 bases are TGCGCCAGCAGCTTGGGAGGGACAGGGTTCTCCTACGAGCAGTACTTC. Translating it yields CASSLGGTGFSYEQYF.

The genes are TRBV7-6 and TRBJ2-2; 9 nucleotides match TRBD2. J lost 4 bases, V lost 5 bases, and 11 bases had no gene match. From germline, CDR1 is SGHVS and CDR2 FNYEAQ. The CDR3 contains 17 residues. As DNA, the CDR3 is TGTGCCAGCAGCCCTTCCTCGCGGGGGGGGTTCACCGGGGAGCTGTTTTTT. Its protein product is CASSPSSRGGFTGELFF.

This clonotype was detected a few times. A much larger clone sits a single nucleotide away, making a read error possible. This rearrangement joins TRBV5-6 to TRBJ2-1; unclear D gene. The V gene lost 4 bases and the J gene lost 7 bases, with 12 bases spanning the gap. This CDR3 has 13 residues. CDR1 is SGHDT, CDR2 YYEEEE, per germline. CDR3 sequence (DNA): TGTGCCAGCAGCCTTGGGTTAATAAATGAGCAGTTCTTC. Residues: CASSLGLINEQFF. The variable domain in full, with the rest retrieved from reference TRBV5-6 and TRBJ2-1, is DAGVTQSPTHLIKTRGQQVTLRCSPKSGHDTVSWYQQALGQGPQFIFQYYEEEERQRGNFPDRFSGHQFPNYSSELNVNALLLGDSALYLCASSLGLINEQFFGPGTRLTVL.

This clonotype has a handful of counts. The chain joins TRBV11-2 to TRBJ2-7, with TRBD2 matching over 12 bases. V trimming: 5 bases; J trimming: 4 bases; junction bases outside the gene matches: 0. The CDR3 consists of 13 residues. Germline V gene lookup returns CDR1 SGHAT and CDR2 FQNNGV. In DNA form, the CDR3 reads TGTGCCAGCAGCACTAGCGGGAGGTACGAGCAGTACTTC. It codes for CASSTSGRYEQYF. Looking up the rest from reference TRBV11-2 and TRBJ2-7 gives the full variable domain: EAGVAQSPRYKIIEKRQSVAFWCNPISGHATLYWYQQILGQGPKLLIQFQNNGVVDDSQLPKDRFSAERLKGVDSTLKIQPAKLEDSAVYLCASSTSGRYEQYFGPGTRLTVT.

The genes are TRBV11-1 and TRBJ1-1; tentatively, D is TRBD1 (5 bases). Germline V gives CDR1 SGHAT, CDR2 FQDESV (reference sequence). The CDR3 is made up of 14 amino acids. The V end lost 1 base, the J end lost 4 bases, and 10 bases lay between the germline ends. The CDR3 nucleotides read TGTGCCAGCAGCTTAGTTCGGACAAGCACTGAAGCTTTCTTT. Protein sequence: CASSLVRTSTEAFF.

CDR3 coding DNA: TGTGCCAGCAGCCGGAATTTACAGGGGCGGGCTGAAGCTTTCTTT. This sequence encodes CASSRNLQGRAEAFF. The chain links TRBV7-2 to TRBJ1-1; 7 bases line up with TRBD1. J lost 6 bases, V lost 5 bases, and 12 bases had no gene match. Germline CDR1 SGHTA, CDR2 FQGNSA. The CDR3 covers 15 residues.

The rearrangement links TRBV6-5 to TRBJ2-3, with D tentatively TRBD2 (6 bases). Trimming cost V 1 base and J 0 bases, with 14 bases left between them. This CDR3 has 17 residues. The germline V gene has CDR1 MNHEY and CDR2 SVGAGI. The DNA of the CDR3 is TGTGCCAGCAGTTACTTACTAGGTCTAGCGAGCACAGATACGCAGTATTTT. Translating it yields CASSYLLGLASTDTQYF.

This clonotype came up once. The rearrangement joins TRBV20-1 to TRBJ2-3; D possibly corresponds to TRBD2 (7 bases). Germline CDR1 is DFQATT and CDR2 is SNEGSKA (reference sequence). The CDR3 has 14 amino acids. Trimming took off 6 bases at V and 2 bases at J, with 15 bases between the two ends. CDR3 residues: CSAIKGGFTDTQYF. In DNA, the CDR3 is TGCAGTGCAATTAAGGGGGGGTTCACAGATACGCAGTATTTT.

In this sample, this clonotype turned up a few times. V usage is TRBV24-1 and J usage is TRBJ1-6, with D perhaps TRBD1 (5 bases). V lost 5 bases and J 13 bases, leaving 14 bases between the germline ends. CDR1 KGHDR and CDR2 SFDVKD come from the germline V gene. The CDR3 covers 13 residues. DNA for the CDR3: TGTGCCACCAGTGTATCGGGGACTTCGCCCCTCCACTTT. This gives the protein CATSVSGTSPLHF.

The chain is built from TRBV4-3 and TRBJ2-7, with TRBD1 identical over 8 bases. The CDR3 is 13 residues long. V was pared by 3 bases and J by 8 bases, with 6 bases of the junction left unmatched. The germline V gene has CDR1 LGHNA and CDR2 YSLEER. The CDR3 sequence: CASSQSTGGKQYF. The CDR3 DNA is TGCGCCAGCAGCCAGTCCACAGGGGGGAAGCAGTACTTC.

This clonotype turned up a few times. The rearrangement links TRBV4-1 to TRBJ2-4; unclear D gene. The CDR3 contains 19 residues. The germline CDR1 and CDR2 sequences are MGHRA and YSYEKL. The ends were cut back, 0 bases at V and 0 bases at J, with 18 bases in the middle. Here the CDR3 reads CASSQDGFISVVAKNIQYF. The CDR3 DNA reads TGCGCCAGCAGCCAAGATGGATTCATTTCTGTGGTAGCCAAAAACATTCAGTACTTC.

This clonotype turned up a few times. This chain uses TRBV5-1 with TRBJ2-1; D is possibly TRBD2 (6 bases). CDR1 is SGHRS and CDR2 is YFSETQ in the germline V gene. V lost 0 bases, J lost 10 bases, and 17 bases lay in between. CDR3 size: 15 residues. CDR3 region: CASSLAGGGEPEQFF. In DNA form, the CDR3 reads TGCGCCAGCAGCTTGGCCGGTGGAGGGGAGCCCGAGCAGTTCTTC.

This clonotype was seen a handful of times. The rearrangement links TRBV7-2 to TRBJ2-5; D is ambiguous. The CDR3 length is 14 residues. V dropped 2 bases and J dropped 5 bases, with 12 bases sitting between them. Germline CDR1 reads SGHTA; CDR2 reads FQGNSA. The CDR3 bases are TGTGCCAGCAGCTTATGGGGTATTGGGGAGACCCAGTACTTC. Translating gives CASSLWGIGETQYF.

This chain uses TRBV5-1 with TRBJ1-5; a possible D gene is TRBD1 (5 bases). This CDR3 is 13 amino acids long. Germline CDR1 SGHRS, CDR2 YFSETQ. V lost 4 bases and J lost 6, with 11 bases in between. The CDR3 spells CASSKDQGQPQHF. CDR3 in DNA: TGCGCCAGCAGCAAGGATCAGGGTCAGCCCCAGCATTTT. Full variable domain (rest looked up from reference TRBV5-1 and TRBJ1-5): KAGVTQTPRYLIKTRGQQVTLSCSPISGHRSVSWYQQTPGQGLQFLFEYFSETQRNKGNFPGRFSGRQFSNSRSEMNVSTLELGDSALYLCASSKDQGQPQHFGDGTRLSIL.

This clonotype was observed a few times. The chain has TRBV7-2 and TRBJ2-5; 9 positions agree with TRBD1. V lost 5 bases, J lost 6 bases, and 7 bases stayed unmatched. Germline-derived CDR1 and CDR2 are SGHTA and FQGNSA. The CDR3 covers 14 residues. CDR3 DNA: TGTGCCAGCAGCAGGGACAGGGCGGCGCAGACCCAGTACTTC. This translates into CASSRDRAAQTQYF.

This clonotype showed up just a few times. The rearrangement joins TRBV29-1 to TRBJ1-4; TRBD1 aligns across 9 bases. Germline V gives CDR1 SQVTM, CDR2 ANQGSEA. The V and J ends lost 6 bases and 6 bases, in that order; junction bases with no gene match: 5. This CDR3 has 13 amino acids. CDR3 amino acids: CSVLTGGDEKLFF. CDR3 nucleotide sequence: TGCAGCGTCTTGACAGGGGGTGATGAAAAACTGTTTTTT. Full variable domain (rest looked up from reference TRBV29-1 and TRBJ1-4): SAVISQKPSRDICQRGTSLTIQCQVDSQVTMMFWYRQQPGQSLTLIATANQGSEATYESGFVIDKFPISRPNLTFSTLTVSNMSPEDSSIYLCSVLTGGDEKLFFGSGTQLSVL.

This clonotype was picked up a small number of times. CDR3: CASGIHTVGTQYF. The CDR3 bases are TGTGCCAGCGGGATCCACACCGTGGGGACCCAGTACTTC. This chain connects TRBV9 to TRBJ2-5; D not certain. The CDR3 consists of 13 residues. Germline V gene data show CDR1 as SGDLS and CDR2 as YYNGEE. With 7 bases removed from V and 7 bases from J, the gap between germline ends came to 17 bases. The full variable domain, with the rest looked up from reference TRBV9 and TRBJ2-5, is DSGVTQTPKHLITATGQRVTLRCSPRSGDLSVYWYQQSLDQGLQFLIQYYNGEERAKGNILERFSAQQFPDLHSELNLSSLELGDSALYFCASGIHTVGTQYFGPGTRLLVL.

The chain uses TRBV20-1 and TRBJ2-1; D is perhaps TRBD1 (5 bases). The CDR3 covers 16 residues. Germline V lookup: CDR1 DFQATT, CDR2 SNEGSKA (reference sequence). Trimming removed 1 base from V and 3 bases from J, with 16 bases in between. CDR3 DNA sequence: TGCAGTGCTAGAGTTGAAAGACAGAGAATCTACAATGAGCAGTTCTTC. Its protein is CSARVERQRIYNEQFF.

Only a few counts were recorded for this clonotype. The V gene is TRBV10-3, the J gene TRBJ2-3; D may correspond to TRBD1 or TRBD2 (5 bases each). The CDR3 sequence is 14 residues long. The V end lost 6 bases, the J end lost 0 bases, and 10 bases lay between the germline ends. CDR1 and CDR2 from the germline V gene are ENHRY and SYGVKD. For the CDR3, the DNA is TGTGCCATCAGGGGGACCGCTAGCACAGATACGCAGTATTTT. Translated, it gives CAIRGTASTDTQYF.